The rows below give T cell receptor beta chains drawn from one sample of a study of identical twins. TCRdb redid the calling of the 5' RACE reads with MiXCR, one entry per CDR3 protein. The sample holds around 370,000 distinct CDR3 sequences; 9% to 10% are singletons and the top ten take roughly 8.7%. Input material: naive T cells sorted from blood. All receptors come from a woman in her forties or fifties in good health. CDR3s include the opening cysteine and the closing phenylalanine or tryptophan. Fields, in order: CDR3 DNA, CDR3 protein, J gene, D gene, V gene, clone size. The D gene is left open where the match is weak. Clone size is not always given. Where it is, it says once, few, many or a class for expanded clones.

TGTGCCACCAGTGATCAGGGTATAGATACGCAGTATTTT | CATSDQGIDTQYF | TRBJ2-3 | . | TRBV24-1 | few
TGCAGTGCTAGAAATTCGGGACAGGGGACAGATACGCAGTATTTT | CSARNSGQGTDTQYF | TRBJ2-3 | TRBD1 | TRBV20-1 | few
TGTGCTAGTGGCCCGGCCTCCTACGAGCAGTACTTC | CASGPASYEQYF | TRBJ2-7 | . | TRBV12-5 | .
TGTGCCAGCGGTGCCAGTGCGGGGACCTCTTACGAGCAGTACTTC | CASGASAGTSYEQYF | TRBJ2-7 | . | TRBV6-2/TRBV6-3 | .
TGTGCCTGGAGTGAGGAAGGGAAAAACACCATATATTTT | CAWSEEGKNTIYF | TRBJ1-3 | . | TRBV30 | many
TGCGCCAGCAAAGATACGGCGGGACCTCAAGAGACCCAGTACTTC | CASKDTAGPQETQYF | TRBJ2-5 | . | TRBV4-1 | few
TGTGCCAGCAGCGTAGTTCAGGGACTCACAGATACGCAGTATTTT | CASSVVQGLTDTQYF | TRBJ2-3 | . | TRBV9 | .
TGCGCCAGCAGCCAACTAGCGGGAGGGGGAGGCAATGAGCAGTTCTTC | CASSQLAGGGGNEQFF | TRBJ2-1 | TRBD2 | TRBV4-1 | many
TGTGCCACCAGCAGAGATCTGCTAGGACAGGGGGCAGTGGGTGAGCAGTTCTTC | CATSRDLLGQGAVGEQFF | TRBJ2-1 | TRBD1 | TRBV15 | many
TGTGCCAGCGGGCCGGGACCGAACTATGGCTACACCTTC | CASGPGPNYGYTF | TRBJ1-2 | . | TRBV6-6 | many
TGTGCCAGCAGCTTGACGGTGGGGAACGTTGGGGCGGGAGCTTTCTTT | CASSLTVGNVGAGAFF | TRBJ1-1 | . | TRBV5-5 | few
TGCAGCGTTGAAGATGGAAGGGGAATTGGGGAGACCCAGTACTTC | CSVEDGRGIGETQYF | TRBJ2-5 | . | TRBV29-1 | few
TGCGCCAGCAGCCGGTTAGCGGGAGGGCCGACAGATACGCAGTATTTT | CASSRLAGGPTDTQYF | TRBJ2-3 | TRBD2 | TRBV4-1 | few
TGTGCCTGGAGAAAGATACAGGGGGCCGGGGAGCTGTTTTTT | CAWRKIQGAGELFF | TRBJ2-2 | TRBD1 | TRBV30 | few
TGCGCCAGCAGCTTGGACTTCGCTTCAGCTTTCTTT | CASSLDFASAFF | TRBJ1-1 | . | TRBV5-1 | few
TGTGCCAGTAGTATGAAACAGGGGCATAACTATGGCTACACCTTC | CASSMKQGHNYGYTF | TRBJ1-2 | TRBD1 | TRBV19 | few
TGCAGTGTGCCTAGCGGATACGAGCAGTACTTC | CSVPSGYEQYF | TRBJ2-7 | TRBD2 | TRBV20-1 | many
TGTGCCAGCAGCAAATGGCAAGCGAGATTACTGGGAAATGAGCAGTTCTTC | CASSKWQARLLGNEQFF | TRBJ2-1 | . | TRBV21-1 | few
TGTGCCAGCAGCCATGGGGGGGAACAGCCCCAGCATTTT | CASSHGGEQPQHF | TRBJ1-5 | . | TRBV7-8 | .
TGTGCCAGCAGTTTCCGGACAGGTCGAGCGGGATTACAAGAGACCCAGTACTTC | CASSFRTGRAGLQETQYF | TRBJ2-5 | . | TRBV12-3/TRBV12-4 | many
TGCAGTGCCCAGGGGGGAAATCTAGCGGGAGGTTACGAGCAGTACTTC | CSAQGGNLAGGYEQYF | TRBJ2-7 | TRBD2 | TRBV20-1 | .
TGCGCCAGCAGCTTGGCCTCCGACGGACGACAATTCTTC | CASSLASDGRQFF | TRBJ2-1 | . | TRBV5-1 | .
TGTGCCAGTTTCCAGGGGGCGGCCGGGGAGCTGTTTTTT | CASFQGAAGELFF | TRBJ2-2 | TRBD1 | TRBV12-3/TRBV12-4 | .
TGCGCCAGCAGCTTGGGTTCAGGGTGGCCTAGCGGGATGTACGAGCAGTACTTC | CASSLGSGWPSGMYEQYF | TRBJ2-7 | TRBD2 | TRBV5-1 | many
TGTGCCAGCAGCTTTTCGGGACAGCCTTGGACGGGAGGTACCTACGAGCAGTACTTC | CASSFSGQPWTGGTYEQYF | TRBJ2-7 | . | TRBV11-2 | few
TGTGCCAGCAGTCCAGGGGCCGGGGAGCTGTTTTTT | CASSPGAGELFF | TRBJ2-2 | . | TRBV5-5 | many
TGCGCCAGCAGCTTAACTCTAGCGGGAGGGGCGAACACCGGGGAGCTGTTTTTT | CASSLTLAGGANTGELFF | TRBJ2-2 | TRBD2 | TRBV5-1 | many
TGCGCCAGCAGTTTTACTAGCGGGCGAACCGGGGAGCTGTTTTTT | CASSFTSGRTGELFF | TRBJ2-2 | TRBD2 | TRBV5-1 | .
TGTGCCACCTCCGGGACTTGGAAGACCCAGTACTTC | CATSGTWKTQYF | TRBJ2-5 | . | TRBV6-6 | few
TGTGCCAGCAGTTACCGTGGCTCTGGCTACACCTTC | CASSYRGSGYTF | TRBJ1-2 | . | TRBV6-5 | .
TGTGCCAGCGCCCACGGGGGTTACAATGAGCAGTTCTTC | CASAHGGYNEQFF | TRBJ2-1 | . | TRBV27 | few
TGTGCCACCAGTGAAGCTGGACAGGGGGCATGGAATCAGCCCCAGCATTTT | CATSEAGQGAWNQPQHF | TRBJ1-5 | TRBD1 | TRBV24-1 | few
TGCAGTGCCATAAGGGGGGAGGTCGGGGAGCTGTTTTTT | CSAIRGEVGELFF | TRBJ2-2 | . | TRBV20-1 | few
TGTGCCAGCAGTGCACCGGGGGTAGATACGCAGTATTTT | CASSAPGVDTQYF | TRBJ2-3 | . | TRBV25-1 | few
TGTGCCAGCAGCCAAGTAGGGAATGATCAGCCCCAGCATTTT | CASSQVGNDQPQHF | TRBJ1-5 | . | TRBV4-2 | .
TGCAGTGCTAGAGATTCCCAGCGGGACTCGCAGTTCTTC | CSARDSQRDSQFF | TRBJ2-1 | TRBD2 | TRBV20-1 | many
TGCAGCGTTGAAGATGGGCAGTTCTTC | CSVEDGQFF | TRBJ2-1 | . | TRBV29-1 | few
TGTGCCAGCAGCCCCCCGGGACTAGTCCAGTTCTTC | CASSPPGLVQFF | TRBJ2-1 | TRBD2 | TRBV7-3 | many